This T cell receptor beta chain was observed in a study of cytomegalovirus exposure and HLA in healthy donors. Notes on the study in general: The study found most TCR sequences rare, yet found some public TCRs in many donors. 15,000 to 20,000 TCR beta sequences were associated with HLA alleles at 0.05 false discovery rate in a later analysis. Researchers had no immune exposure information except CMV serostatus available.

PCR was performed using 60 Vbeta and 13 Jbeta primers. Sequencing used immunoSEQ multiplex PCR; TCRdb keeps in-frame clones, though not all of them. The table records approximately 130,000 clones, 82% of them present only once. CDR3 length: 18 residues. Germline loops: CDR1 PRHDT, CDR2 FYEKMQ (reference sequence). Unmatched junction bases numbered 19, after V lost 10 bases and J lost 9 bases. As concerns this clone: The antigen is undetermined.

The V and J genes are TRBV13 and TRBJ2-1, with 15 positions matching TRBD2. The source of this sequence is a woman under 30 in good health and CMV-seronegative. Sequencing was performed on PBMCs. The CDR3 spells CATASSRGLAGGRGEQFF. CDR3 nucleotide sequence: TGTGCCACCGCCTCCTCCCGGGGACTAGCGGGAGGTAGAGGTGAGCAGTTCTTC.